A single sample gave rise to the 27 T cell receptor beta chains below, sequenced in a study of blood T cell repertoires in COVID-19. Only in-frame clones appear in the TCRdb table, and some are missing; sequencing was by immunoSEQ multiplex PCR. The table shows some 160,000 clones, with 84% occurring only once. Sample: peripheral blood. All receptors derive from a woman older than 75 with COVID-19, enrolled during active disease.

The rearrangement links TRBV18 to TRBJ2-7; 10 nucleotides agree with TRBD2. V was pared by 1 base and J by 6 bases, with 6 bases of the junction left unmatched. This CDR3 is 15 amino acids long. CDR1 and CDR2 (germline): KGHSH, LQKENI. The CDR3 bases are TGTGCCAGCTCACCACTGTCTAGCGGGAGTGTCGAGCAGTACTTC. Translating it yields CASSPLSSGSVEQYF. Full variable domain (remainder filled in from reference TRBV18 and TRBJ2-7): NAGVMQNPRHLVRRRGQEARLRCSPMKGHSHVYWYRQLPEEGLKFMVYLQKENIIDESGMPKERFSAEFPKEGPSILRIQQVVRGDSAAYFCASSPLSSGSVEQYFGPGTRLTVT.

This clone occurred a few times. The chain carries TRBV18 and TRBJ2-3; D possibly corresponds to TRBD2 (6 bases). Germline V gene sequence: CDR1 KGHSH, CDR2 LQKENI. There are 14 residues in the CDR3. V was cut by 6 bases and J by 5 bases, with 15 bases left in between. The CDR3 DNA follows: TGTGCCAGCTCTCCTTCCGTGGGAGGAGATACGCAGTATTTT. It specifies CASSPSVGGDTQYF.

This clone was picked up one time. V gene TRBV7-3 combines with J gene TRBJ1-3, with D maybe TRBD1 (5 bases). CDR3 size: 15 residues. The germline V and J ends were trimmed by 1 base and 4 bases, with 11 bases remaining between them. Germline CDR1 SGHTA, CDR2 FQGTGA. The CDR3 loop reads CASSLSPGIGNTIYF. The DNA for the CDR3 is TGTGCCAGCAGCTTAAGCCCAGGGATCGGAAACACCATATATTTT.

This chain links TRBV5-1 with TRBJ2-1; 14 nucleotides agree with TRBD2. This CDR3 contains 16 residues. Germline assignment: CDR1 SGHRS and CDR2 YFSETQ. The V segment lost 7 bases and the J segment 3 bases; nucleotides outside the gene matches: 6. CDR3: CASSGLAGAIYNEQFF. As DNA, the CDR3 is TGCGCCAGCTCGGGACTAGCGGGAGCTATCTACAATGAGCAGTTCTTC.

The chain combines TRBV29-1 with TRBJ2-2, with D possibly matching TRBD1 (6 bases). This CDR3 has 13 residues. V gave up 7 bases and J gave up 1 base, with 10 bases separating them. CDR1 and CDR2 from the germline V gene are SQVTM and ANQGSEA. CDR3 coding DNA: TGCAGCGCCCCGGGACAGAACACCGGGGAGCTGTTTTTT. Residues: CSAPGQNTGELFF.

The table lists this clone with a count of one. One end of the junction varies from germline; a read error may be responsible. The genes are TRBV7-7 and TRBJ2-1; D is possibly TRBD2 (6 bases). Germline values: CDR1 SSHAT, CDR2 FNYEAQ (reference sequence). The CDR3 loop spans 17 amino acids. The CDR3 bases are TGTGCTAGCAGCTTAGCACCCGGGGGTAGCTCCTACAATGAGCAGTTCTTC. Translation gives CASSLAPGGSSYNEQFF.

The chain uses TRBV9 and TRBJ2-2; perhaps TRBD1 as D (6 bases). The CDR3 spans 16 residues. V shed 4 bases and J shed 3 bases, with 16 bases lying between them. Germline CDR1 is SGDLS and CDR2 is YYNGEE. Written as DNA, the CDR3 is TGTGCCAGCAGCCCTGCGGACAGTTCGGACACCGGGGAGCTGTTTTTT. Translated: CASSPADSSDTGELFF.

This clone was seen only a few times. The rearrangement links TRBV18 to TRBJ2-7, with D unresolved. Trimming stripped 1 base from V and 3 bases from J, with 7 bases between. This CDR3 has 13 amino acids. Germline V CDR1 and CDR2: KGHSH, LQKENI. CDR3 in amino acids: CASSPQQDYEQYF. The CDR3 region has the DNA TGTGCCAGCTCACCACAGCAAGACTACGAGCAGTACTTC.

This clone turned up a few times. The rearrangement joins TRBV5-1 to TRBJ2-2, with D perhaps matching TRBD2 (5 bases). Germline V gives CDR1 SGHRS, CDR2 YFSETQ. The CDR3 sequence is 14 residues long. V was pared by 4 bases and J by 6 bases, with 13 bases between. The CDR3 here is CASSGGASAGELFF. CDR3 coding DNA: TGCGCCAGCAGCGGAGGTGCAAGTGCCGGGGAGCTGTTTTTT.

This clone is a singleton in its sample. The J gene is TRBJ2-5, the V gene TRBV11-3; D possibly corresponds to TRBD1 (6 bases). This CDR3 region has 16 residues. Germline assignment: CDR1 SGHNT and CDR2 YENEEA. Trimming cost V 5 bases and J 3 bases, with 19 bases left between them. In DNA form, the CDR3 reads TGTGCCAGCAGCCTGGCTGGCAGGGGAAGGGAAGAGACCCAGTACTTC. Translating it yields CASSLAGRGREETQYF.

CDR3 protein: CASSQGQGDSGANVLTF. CDR3 sequence (DNA): TGTGCCAGCAGCCAAGGACAGGGTGACTCTGGGGCCAACGTCCTGACTTTC. J is TRBJ2-6 and V is TRBV7-3; 8 bases map to TRBD1. Losses at the gene ends were 5 bases for V and 0 bases for J; bases not matched to a gene: 6. Germline lookup yields CDR1 SGHTA and CDR2 FQGTGA. The CDR3 is 17 amino acids.

J is TRBJ2-6 and V is TRBV11-1; D is possibly TRBD2 (5 bases). The CDR3 is 16 residues long. Germline CDR1 SGHAT, CDR2 FQDESV (reference sequence). Between the trimmed V and J ends, which lost 1 base and 0 bases, there was a span of 7 bases. The CDR3 reads CASSLDGSSGANVLTF. The CDR3 coding sequence is TGTGCCAGCAGCTTAGATGGGAGCTCTGGGGCCAACGTCCTGACTTTC.

The chain couples TRBV5-4 to TRBJ2-4, with a weak D call TRBD1 (6 bases). Germline CDR1 reads SGHNT; CDR2 reads YYREEE (reference sequence). V dropped 4 bases and J dropped 13 bases, with 15 bases sitting between them. This CDR3 is built from 12 residues. Written as DNA, the CDR3 is TGTGCCAGCAGCCCAGGCTCGGACAGACAGTACTTC. It encodes CASSPGSDRQYF.

V and J are TRBV7-2 and TRBJ2-1; 7 nucleotides line up with TRBD2. Germline loops: CDR1 SGHTA, CDR2 FQGNSA. The CDR3 sequence is 19 residues long. J was trimmed by 0 bases and V by 5 bases; bases with no gene match: 16. As DNA, the CDR3 is TGTGCCAGCAGCCCCAGGTCCATACTAGCGCCGAGCTCCTACAATGAGCAGTTCTTC. The encoded protein is CASSPRSILAPSSYNEQFF.

The V and J genes are TRBV28 and TRBJ2-7; maybe TRBD1 (6 bases). CDR1 is MDHEN and CDR2 is SYDVKM in the germline V gene. V lost 10 bases to trimming and J lost 2 bases, with 12 bases between them. The CDR3 runs 12 residues. As DNA, the CDR3 is TGTGCCACTACAGGGTCTACCTACGAGCAGTACTTC. Its translation: CATTGSTYEQYF.

The rearrangement links TRBV18 to TRBJ1-4; D remains unclear. Germline V gives CDR1 KGHSH, CDR2 LQKENI. Trimming took off 2 bases at V and 2 bases at J, with 18 bases between the two ends. The CDR3 loop spans 18 amino acids. The CDR3 sequence: CASSPNPARGYTNEKLFF. CDR3 sequence (DNA): TGTGCCAGCTCACCAAACCCCGCTAGAGGGTATACTAATGAAAAACTGTTTTTT. Together with reference TRBV18 and TRBJ1-4, the CDR3 gives the full variable domain: NAGVMQNPRHLVRRRGQEARLRCSPMKGHSHVYWYRQLPEEGLKFMVYLQKENIIDESGMPKERFSAEFPKEGPSILRIQQVVRGDSAAYFCASSPNPARGYTNEKLFFGSGTQLSVL.

The chain employs TRBV9 and TRBJ1-2; a possible D gene is TRBD1 (5 bases). The CDR3 sequence is 13 residues long. The germline V gene has CDR1 SGDLS and CDR2 YYNGEE. Deletions cut 3 bases from V and 4 bases from J, with 10 bases between. In DNA, the CDR3 is TGTGCCAGCAGCGGGGGGGTTCGCTATGGCTACACCTTC. Translating gives CASSGGVRYGYTF.

Here the CDR3 DNA reads TGCGCCAGCAGCTTGGTGGTCAACACCTACGAGCAGTACTTC. Translation: CASSLVVNTYEQYF. The V and J genes are TRBV5-1 and TRBJ2-7; no firm D call. This CDR3 has 14 residues. The V gene's germline CDR1 is SGHRS and CDR2 YFSETQ. Trimming pared 0 bases from V and 2 bases from J, leaving 9 bases between.

This clone was seen just once. The chain couples TRBV14 to TRBJ2-3; TRBD2 aligns across 11 bases. CDR3 length: 18 residues. From germline, CDR1 is SGHDN and CDR2 FVKESK. V was pared by 1 base and J by 1 base, with 7 bases of the junction left unmatched. In nucleotides, the CDR3 is TGTGCCAGCAGCCAAGGTCGGGTACTAGCGGGGGGCACAGATACGCAGTATTTT. It yields the protein CASSQGRVLAGGTDTQYF.

V gene TRBV28 combines with J gene TRBJ1-1, with 7 bases fitting TRBD1. CDR1 and CDR2 from the germline V gene are MDHEN and SYDVKM. Trimming took 5 bases from V and 4 from J; bases not matched to a gene: 7. The CDR3 is 14 residues long. The CDR3 nucleotides are TGTGCCAGCAGTCCGACAGGGTATGTCACTGAAGCTTTCTTT. Its protein is CASSPTGYVTEAFF.

The V call is TRBV7-8, the J call TRBJ1-6, with TRBD1 matching over 7 bases. The V gene end was trimmed by 5 bases and the J gene end by 1 base; junction bases not matched to a gene: 5. The CDR3 totals 16 residues. The germline V gene has CDR1 SGHVS and CDR2 FQNEAQ. This CDR3 is CASSLRGTSYNSPLHF. DNA of the CDR3: TGTGCCAGCAGCCTCAGGGGGACATCCTATAATTCACCCCTCCACTTT.

The table lists this clone with a count of one. V usage is TRBV5-1 and J usage is TRBJ1-4; TRBD1 is a possible D gene (5 bases). The CDR3 has 16 amino acids. Trimming took 0 bases from V and 3 from J, leaving 12 bases between them. Germline V gene lookup returns CDR1 SGHRS and CDR2 YFSETQ. In nucleotides, the CDR3 is TGCGCCAGCAGCTTGGGCATCGGGACTGCTAATGAAAAACTGTTTTTT. It specifies CASSLGIGTANEKLFF.

The chain carries TRBV6-2 or TRBV6-3 and TRBJ2-1; TRBD2 is a possible D gene (5 bases). The V gene lost 1 base and the J gene lost 4 bases, with 11 bases spanning the gap. Germline CDR1 reads MNHEY; CDR2 reads SVGEGT. This CDR3 region has 15 residues. The CDR3 bases are TGTGCCAGCAGTTACTTGGTCTTAGCGTACAATGAGCAGTTCTTC. Protein sequence: CASSYLVLAYNEQFF.

Comment on this clone: This sample also contains other DNA sequences that code for the same CDR3. The rearrangement uses TRBV12-3 or TRBV12-4 and TRBJ1-2; D may be TRBD1 (6 bases). Trimming shortened V by 5 bases and J by 4 bases, and 11 bases separated the two germline ends. CDR3 length equals 13 residues. Here the CDR3 DNA reads TGTGCCAGCAGTCTACAGGGCGCCTATGGCTACACCTTC. It is translated as CASSLQGAYGYTF.

CDR3 in amino acids: CASSARLAGGHVEQFF. CDR3 coding DNA: TGTGCCAGCAGCGCGCGGCTAGCGGGGGGTCACGTTGAGCAGTTCTTC. V usage is TRBV9 and J usage is TRBJ2-1, with 11 positions matching TRBD2. The ends lost 3 bases at V and 9 bases at J; junction bases unmatched: 11. Germline assignment: CDR1 SGDLS and CDR2 YYNGEE. There are 16 residues in the CDR3.

This clone has just one count. The chain has TRBV7-6 and TRBJ2-7; 7 bases map to TRBD2. V shed 4 bases, J shed 6 bases, and the junction held 12 bases outside the gene matches. Germline CDR1 SGHVS, CDR2 FNYEAQ. The CDR3 contains 15 residues. The CDR3: CASSSSRGGSVEQYF. For the CDR3, the DNA is TGTGCCAGCAGCTCCTCTCGTGGCGGGAGTGTCGAGCAGTACTTC.

V usage is TRBV18 and J usage is TRBJ1-1, with 8 bases identical to TRBD1. Germline-derived CDR1 and CDR2 are KGHSH and LQKENI. There are 15 residues in the CDR3. The junction had 8 bases not matched to a gene; V was cut back by 5 bases and J by 3 bases. CDR3 bases: TGTGCCAGCTCATCTCGACAGGGGATAGACACTGAAGCTTTCTTT. This codes for CASSSRQGIDTEAFF.